This paragraph reports one T cell receptor beta chain. The target antigen is unknown. The data derive from a study of T cells in localized non-small cell lung cancer. Overall study findings and caveats: Measurement of T cell clonality placed uninvolved adjacent lung highest, above the level in tumor. A median of about 54 of the top 100 tumor clones appeared in adjacent lung, which was paired and uninvolved.

This CDR3 is built from 14 residues. Trimming pared 4 bases from V and 8 bases from J, leaving 17 bases between. The germline V gene encodes CDR1 PRHDT and CDR2 FYEKMQ (reference sequence). Clones were read by immunoSEQ multiplex PCR, and TCRdb kept only the in-frame ones, dropping some. The sample has 90,000 to 95,000 clones, roughly 89% seen once. This sequence originates from a man aged 40 to 70 with stage I squamous cell lung carcinoma. V usage is TRBV13 and J usage is TRBJ1-2; D is perhaps TRBD1 (5 bases). Sequencing used peripheral blood, obtained before any cancer treatment. In DNA, the CDR3 is TGTGCCAGCAGCTCCAGGGCCGCGGGGAGAGGCTACACCTTC. Its protein is CASSSRAAGRGYTF.